Below are 32 T cell receptor beta chains sequenced from a single sample in a study of regulatory and conventional T cells in RAG deficiency. The table came from immunoSEQ multiplex PCR; TCRdb's copy has only in-frame clones and leaves some out. The data hold around 37,000 clones, with over 75% observed a single time. This sample was also put to use in a study of regulatory T cells. That work adds: Amplification used 52 TRBV primers and 13 TRBJ primers.

Sequenced sample: CD8+ T cells sorted from blood. Every receptor here comes from a human donor in good health.

The V call is TRBV10-3, the J call TRBJ2-5, with D possibly called TRBD1 or TRBD2 (5 bases each). Germline CDR1 is ENHRY and CDR2 is SYGVKD. The germline V and J ends were trimmed by 6 bases and 5 bases, with 13 bases remaining between them. CDR3 size: 13 residues. The CDR3 spells CAIRDNGGETQYF. The CDR3 DNA reads TGTGCCATCAGAGACAATGGGGGTGAGACCCAGTACTTC.

The CDR3 spells CASSPVGQGFEQYF. The CDR3 bases are TGTGCCAGCAGCCCGGTCGGGCAGGGGTTTGAGCAGTACTTC. The chain joins TRBV9 to TRBJ2-7; TRBD1 might be the D (6 bases). The CDR3 totals 14 residues. Germline V gives CDR1 SGDLS, CDR2 YYNGEE. V lost 4 bases to trimming and J lost 7 bases, with 18 bases between them.

The chain couples TRBV2 to TRBJ1-5; D gene uncertain. V lost 3 bases, J lost 0 bases, and 6 bases lay in between. Germline assignment: CDR1 SNHLY and CDR2 FYNNEI. The CDR3 covers 14 residues. The CDR3 sequence is CASSERGSNQPQHF. The CDR3 nucleotides are TGTGCCAGCAGTGAGCGGGGTAGCAATCAGCCCCAGCATTTT.

The genes are TRBV19 and TRBJ2-7; no clear D. The CDR3 is made up of 18 amino acids. With 7 bases removed from V and 1 base from J, the gap between germline ends came to 26 bases. Germline V gene lookup returns CDR1 LNHDA and CDR2 SQIVND (reference sequence). CDR3 sequence reads: CASTPRAQASRNSYEQYF. For the CDR3, the DNA is TGTGCCAGTACCCCCCGGGCCCAAGCGAGCCGTAATTCCTACGAGCAGTACTTC. The full variable domain, rest sourced from reference TRBV19 and TRBJ2-7, is DGGITQSPKYLFRKEGQNVTLSCEQNLNHDAMYWYRQDPGQGLRLIYYSQIVNDFQKGDIAEGYSVSREKKESFPLTVTSAQKNPTAFYLCASTPRAQASRNSYEQYFGPGTRLTVT.

The CDR3 nucleotides are TGTGCCAGCAGCTTAGGAGGGACAGGGAGAAGCTACACCTTC. Amino acids: CASSLGGTGRSYTF. The rearrangement joins TRBV11-2 to TRBJ1-2; 9 bases map to TRBD1. CDR1 and CDR2 (germline): SGHAT, FQNNGV. The V gene end was trimmed by 1 base and the J gene end by 9 bases; junction bases not matched to a gene: 6. The CDR3 totals 14 residues. The full variable domain, rest sourced from reference TRBV11-2 and TRBJ1-2, is EAGVAQSPRYKIIEKRQSVAFWCNPISGHATLYWYQQILGQGPKLLIQFQNNGVVDDSQLPKDRFSAERLKGVDSTLKIQPAKLEDSAVYLCASSLGGTGRSYTFGSGTRLTVV.

The chain recombines TRBV7-2 with TRBJ1-1, with D tentatively TRBD1 (5 bases). The CDR3 runs 13 residues. Germline CDR1 reads SGHTA; CDR2 reads FQGNSA. V shed 2 bases and J shed 3 bases, with 7 bases lying between them. CDR3 in amino acids: CASSLQGYTEAFF. For the CDR3, the DNA is TGTGCCAGCAGCTTACAGGGATACACTGAAGCTTTCTTT.

This clone was observed a few times. This sequence joins TRBV19 and TRBJ2-7; TRBD1 aligns across 9 bases. The CDR3 covers 15 residues. After removal of 6 bases from V and 6 bases from J, the junction contained 12 bases not matched to a gene. Germline V gene data show CDR1 as LNHDA and CDR2 as SQIVND (reference sequence). Written as DNA, the CDR3 is TGTGCCAGTAGGTTGGCCGGGACAGGGCCTATCGAGCAGTACTTC. Amino acids: CASRLAGTGPIEQYF.

The CDR3 here is CASSKDSTGNTIYF. The CDR3 region has the DNA TGCGCCAGCAGCAAGGACAGCACTGGAAACACCATATATTTT. V and J are TRBV5-1 and TRBJ1-3, with D possibly being TRBD1 (6 bases). CDR3 length equals 14 residues. V lost 4 bases to trimming and J lost 2 bases, with 10 bases between them. Germline V gene sequence: CDR1 SGHRS, CDR2 YFSETQ.

The chain uses TRBV7-8 and TRBJ2-2; D gene ambiguous. Trimming removed 5 bases at V and 7 bases at J, with 5 bases between. This CDR3 is 11 amino acids long. Germline assignment: CDR1 SGHVS and CDR2 FQNEAQ. DNA for the CDR3: TGTGCCAGCAGCCCCGTCGGGGAGCTGTTTTTT. It is translated as CASSPVGELFF.

The chain uses TRBV9 and TRBJ2-1; 11 bases fit TRBD2. CDR1 and CDR2 from the germline V gene are SGDLS and YYNGEE. V dropped 5 bases and J dropped 5; count of bases not matched to a gene: 6. The CDR3 loop spans 15 amino acids. CDR3: CASSDPGLADNEQFF. In nucleotides, the CDR3 is TGTGCCAGCAGTGACCCGGGACTAGCGGACAATGAGCAGTTCTTC.

V and J are TRBV5-1 and TRBJ1-1, with D perhaps matching TRBD1 (5 bases). CDR3 length: 14 residues. Trimming left V 6 bases short and J 0 bases short, with 12 bases between. Germline assignment: CDR1 SGHRS and CDR2 YFSETQ. The DNA of the CDR3 is TGCGCCAGCAAGGGGAAAACCATGAACACTGAAGCTTTCTTT. Its translation: CASKGKTMNTEAFF.

This chain joins TRBV5-8 and TRBJ1-6, with 7 bases lining up with TRBD1. The CDR3 runs 13 residues. J gave up 3 bases and V 10 bases, and 4 bases lay outside the gene matches. Germline V gene data show CDR1 as SGHTS and CDR2 as YDEGEE. CDR3 in amino acids: CAGGDSYNSPLHF. In nucleotides, the CDR3 is TGTGCCGGGGGGGACAGCTATAATTCACCCCTCCACTTT.

The chain uses TRBV7-3 and TRBJ2-2; D is possibly TRBD1 (6 bases). Germline V lookup: CDR1 SGHTA, CDR2 FQGTGA. V was shortened by 5 bases and J by 5 bases, with 15 bases between the two germline ends. The CDR3 is 15 residues long. This CDR3 reads CASSPQGLPTGELFF. CDR3 sequence (DNA): TGTGCCAGCAGCCCCCAGGGGCTACCTACCGGGGAGCTGTTTTTT. Variable domain in full (rest from reference TRBV7-3 and TRBJ2-2): GAGVSQTPSNKVTEKGKYVELRCDPISGHTALYWYRQSLGQGPEFLIYFQGTGAADDSGLPNDRFFAVRPEGSVSTLKIQRTERGDSAVYLCASSPQGLPTGELFFGEGSRLTVL.

This CDR3 is CASSYSPGIQETQYF. CDR3 nucleotide sequence: TGTGCCAGCAGCTACTCTCCGGGGATCCAAGAGACCCAGTACTTC. This sequence joins TRBV9 and TRBJ2-5; D might be TRBD2 (5 bases). This CDR3 has 15 residues. The V gene's germline CDR1 is SGDLS and CDR2 YYNGEE. V lost 4 bases and J 1 base, leaving 14 bases between the germline ends.

The chain combines TRBV19 with TRBJ2-1; 8 nucleotides match TRBD1. The junction had 4 bases not matched to a gene; V was cut back by 1 base and J by 5 bases. The CDR3 loop spans 15 amino acids. CDR1 is LNHDA and CDR2 is SQIVND in the germline V gene (reference sequence). DNA for the CDR3: TGTGCCAGTAGTATAGCACGGACAGGGAACAATGAGCAGTTCTTC. Protein: CASSIARTGNNEQFF.

The J gene is TRBJ1-1, the V gene TRBV29-1; 8 bases fit TRBD1. V trimming: 7 bases; J trimming: 1 base; junction bases outside the gene matches: 11. This CDR3 is 15 amino acids long. The germline V gene has CDR1 SQVTM and CDR2 ANQGSEA. The CDR3 loop is CSANKGTGKNTEAFF. For the CDR3, the DNA is TGCAGCGCTAACAAGGGGACAGGAAAGAACACTGAAGCTTTCTTT.

This chain links TRBV7-2 with TRBJ2-7; 11 positions agree with TRBD2. With 2 bases clipped from V and 5 bases from J, the junction kept 5 bases outside the gene matches. CDR1 is SGHTA, CDR2 FQGNSA, per germline. The CDR3 is 15 residues long. Here the CDR3 reads CASSLQPGLADEQYF. Here the CDR3 DNA reads TGTGCCAGCAGCTTACAGCCGGGACTAGCGGACGAGCAGTACTTC.

This chain connects TRBV27 to TRBJ1-3; D gene uncertain. Between the trimmed V and J ends, which lost 6 bases and 2 bases, there was a span of 20 bases. Germline lookup yields CDR1 MNHEY and CDR2 SMNVEV (reference sequence). The CDR3 runs 17 residues. The CDR3 loop reads CASRDHRDKHTGNTIYF. The CDR3 nucleotides are TGTGCCAGCAGGGATCACCGGGATAAACATACTGGAAACACCATATATTTT.

This clone was found once. The chain joins TRBV5-6 to TRBJ2-7; perhaps TRBD1 as D (6 bases). Trimming pared 5 bases from V and 3 bases from J, leaving 15 bases between. This CDR3 is 14 amino acids long. Germline CDR1 and CDR2: SGHDT and YYEEEE. The CDR3 loop reads CASSGGNRFYEQYF. DNA of the CDR3: TGTGCCAGCAGTGGGGGCAACCGGTTCTACGAGCAGTACTTC. The complete variable domain, with remaining parts taken from reference TRBV5-6 and TRBJ2-7, reads DAGVTQSPTHLIKTRGQQVTLRCSPKSGHDTVSWYQQALGQGPQFIFQYYEEEERQRGNFPDRFSGHQFPNYSSELNVNALLLGDSALYLCASSGGNRFYEQYFGPGTRLTVT.

This chain joins TRBV2 and TRBJ2-1; no definite D call. Trimming shortened V by 6 bases and J by 2 bases, and 11 bases separated the two germline ends. The germline CDR1 and CDR2 sequences are SNHLY and FYNNEI. The CDR3 runs 14 residues. CDR3 sequence (DNA): TGTGCCAGCAGCAACAGATTAACCTACAATGAGCAGTTCTTC. Its translation: CASSNRLTYNEQFF.

This chain joins TRBV18 and TRBJ1-1, with D unresolved. CDR3 length equals 15 residues. The V gene's germline CDR1 is KGHSH and CDR2 LQKENI. Trimming pared 2 bases from V and 6 bases from J, leaving 16 bases between. CDR3 DNA sequence: TGTGCCAGCTCACCATCAAGCTCACCGGCAGCTGAAGCTTTCTTT. Translation: CASSPSSSPAAEAFF.

The V and J genes are TRBV23-1 and TRBJ2-1; D call uncertain. TRBV23-1 is an open reading frame whose function is uncertain. CDR3 length equals 15 residues. V was clipped by 7 bases and J by 0 bases, with 13 bases between them. The chain's CDR3 is CASTSGLLSYNEQFF. CDR3 in DNA: TGCGCCAGCACCTCCGGTTTACTCTCCTACAATGAGCAGTTCTTC.

The chain is built from TRBV6-1 and TRBJ1-1, with D unclear. This CDR3 has 14 residues. Germline-derived CDR1 and CDR2 are MNHNS and SASEGT. Trimming cost V 8 bases and J 0 bases, with 13 bases left between them. DNA for the CDR3: TGTGCCAGCGAGGGAGGGTGGATGAACACTGAAGCTTTCTTT. Translation: CASEGGWMNTEAFF.

The rearrangement links TRBV5-6 to TRBJ2-1; D possibly corresponds to TRBD1 (5 bases). The CDR3 covers 14 residues. Trimming removed 0 bases at V and 5 bases at J, with 9 bases between. CDR1 is SGHDT and CDR2 is YYEEEE in the germline V gene. In DNA form, the CDR3 reads TGTGCCAGCAGCTTGGCTGTAGGGGACAATGAGCAGTTCTTC. It specifies CASSLAVGDNEQFF.

The chain couples TRBV4-1 to TRBJ2-5; D unclear. This CDR3 has 13 amino acids. V lost 4 bases, J lost 5 bases, and 11 bases lay in between. Germline values: CDR1 MGHRA, CDR2 YSYEKL. For the CDR3, the DNA is TGCGCCAGCAGCCTCCAGGTATTGGAGACCCAGTACTTC. Its protein is CASSLQVLETQYF.

The rearrangement joins TRBV7-3 to TRBJ2-5, with TRBD2 matching over 10 bases. Germline CDR1 reads SGHTA; CDR2 reads FQGTGA. J lost 4 bases, V lost 0 bases, and 5 bases had no gene match. CDR3 length: 16 residues. CDR3 nucleotide sequence: TGTGCCAGCAGCTTAACGACGGCTAGCGGGGGAGAGACCCAGTACTTC. It encodes CASSLTTASGGETQYF.

The rearrangement links TRBV7-8 to TRBJ2-1, with a possible D match to TRBD2 (7 bases). The V end lost 5 bases, the J end lost 5 bases, and 25 bases lay between the germline ends. The CDR3 sequence is 18 residues long. Germline V lookup: CDR1 SGHVS, CDR2 FQNEAQ. CDR3 in DNA: TGTGCCAGCAGCCTAGACCTCGATACAAGGGGGGGAAACAATGAGCAGTTCTTC. This sequence encodes CASSLDLDTRGGNNEQFF.

The V call is TRBV5-1, the J call TRBJ2-5, with no clear D. Germline lookup yields CDR1 SGHRS and CDR2 YFSETQ. Trimming shortened V by 3 bases and J by 6 bases, and 9 bases separated the two germline ends. The CDR3 has 12 residues. The DNA of the CDR3 is TGCGCCAGCAGCTCCACCCGACAGACCCAGTACTTC. This translates into CASSSTRQTQYF.

This clone is large in the sample. V and J are TRBV4-2 and TRBJ1-2; D is unresolved. The CDR3 extends over 13 amino acids. V was cut by 4 bases and J by 8 bases, with 14 bases left in between. Germline assignment: CDR1 LGHNA and CDR2 YNFKEQ. This chain's CDR3 is CASSPPEPAGYTF. CDR3 DNA sequence: TGTGCCAGCAGCCCCCCAGAGCCAGCCGGCTACACCTTC.

The chain employs TRBV15 and TRBJ1-5, with D tentatively TRBD1 (6 bases). Germline CDR1 is LNHNV and CDR2 is YYDKDF (reference sequence). This CDR3 is built from 17 residues. The V end was cut by 0 bases, the J end by 3 bases, with 15 bases between. The CDR3 DNA reads TGTGCCACCAGCAGAGATCCCAGGGGAGTGTTCAATCAGCCCCAGCATTTT. Translated, it gives CATSRDPRGVFNQPQHF.

This clone was seen more than once but under ten times. V gene TRBV15 combines with J gene TRBJ1-4; perhaps TRBD1 as D (6 bases). This CDR3 spans 15 amino acids. V was shortened by 5 bases and J by 0 bases, with 10 bases between the two germline ends. The germline gives CDR1 LNHNV, CDR2 YYDKDF (reference sequence). CDR3 region: CATSRGHTTNEKLFF. CDR3 sequence (DNA): TGTGCCACCAGCCGGGGACACACAACTAATGAAAAACTGTTTTTT.

V and J are TRBV18 and TRBJ1-4; 7 positions match TRBD1. V shed 4 bases and J 1 base; nucleotides not matched to a gene: 6. In germline, CDR1 is KGHSH, CDR2 LQKENI. This CDR3 is built from 16 residues. CDR3 bases: TGTGCCAGCTCACGTCGGGACAGCCAAACTAATGAAAAACTGTTTTTT. This sequence encodes CASSRRDSQTNEKLFF.